A single sample gave rise to the 27 T cell receptor beta chains below, sequenced in a study of blood T cells in healthy people across ages. Sample-barcoded 5' priming and a J-beta primer mix drove a second PCR of roughly 7 to 11 cycles. Using its own MiXCR run on the 5' RACE reads, TCRdb lists one record per CDR3 protein. The table includes around 820,000 distinct CDR3 sequences, just under 25% detected once. Separately, the same data were catalogued under a study of T cells of mothers and their children.

The source material was blood. Receptors were obtained from a boy aged 10-17 years in good health.

In this sample, this clonotype turned up a few times. The chain couples TRBV6-5 to TRBJ1-3; D remains unclear. CDR1 MNHEY and CDR2 SVGAGI come from the germline V gene. With 6 bases removed from V and 7 bases from J, the gap between germline ends came to 16 bases. The CDR3 loop spans 14 amino acids. The CDR3 nucleotides are TGTGCCAGCAGCCCTAGTACGACACGGAACACCATATATTTT. Amino acids: CASSPSTTRNTIYF.

This clonotype was seen more than once but under ten times. J is TRBJ2-1 and V is TRBV21-1; TRBD1 is taken as the D call from the table, unchecked against the DNA. The end of the DNA fits TRBJ2-5 better, so the J call may be wrong. TRBV21-1 is shown as a pseudogene. This CDR3 spans 15 amino acids. CDR3 nucleotides: TGTGCCAGCAGCACCTTGACAGGGGGGGAAGAGACCCAGTACTTC. Translating it yields CASSTLTGGEETQYF.

This clonotype was counted many times. Here the CDR3 reads CASSAIQETQYF. CDR3 bases: TGTGCCAGCAGTGCCATCCAAGAGACCCAGTACTTC. V and J are TRBV6-2 or TRBV6-3 and TRBJ2-5; no clear D gene. V dropped 5 bases and J dropped 1 base, with 5 bases sitting between them. The germline gives CDR1 MNHEY, CDR2 SVGEGT. The CDR3 spans 12 residues.

This chain links TRBV10-3 with TRBJ2-5; no firm D call. CDR3 length: 13 residues. Trimming stripped 2 bases from V and 0 bases from J, with 4 bases between. Germline loops: CDR1 ENHRY, CDR2 SYGVKD. CDR3 protein: CAISEENQETQYF. The CDR3 DNA follows: TGTGCCATCAGTGAGGAAAACCAAGAGACCCAGTACTTC.

V usage is TRBV5-6 and J usage is TRBJ1-1, with unresolved D. V was pared by 3 bases and J by 5 bases, with 14 bases between. The CDR3 extends over 14 amino acids. CDR1 and CDR2 from the germline V gene are SGHDT and YYEEEE. CDR3: CASSWGSVRTEAFF. The CDR3 DNA is TGTGCCAGCAGCTGGGGATCGGTTAGAACTGAAGCTTTCTTT.

The chain has TRBV6-5 and TRBJ2-5; weak D call: TRBD1 (6 bases). V lost 0 bases and J lost 14, with 22 bases in between. The CDR3 runs 15 residues. Germline V gene data show CDR1 as MNHEY and CDR2 as SVGAGI. For the CDR3, the DNA is TGTGCCAGCAGTTACTCTAAACAGGGATACTACGAGCAATACTTC. This sequence encodes CASSYSKQGYYEQYF.

On this clonotype: This could be a read error, since a much larger clone is one nucleotide away. The V and J genes are TRBV7-2 and TRBJ1-1; D is unresolved. In germline, CDR1 is SGHTA, CDR2 FQGNSA. Trimming removed 2 bases from V and 5 bases from J, with 9 bases in between. This CDR3 comprises 13 residues. The CDR3 region has the DNA TGTGCCAGCAGCTTATCGGAGAAGACTGAAGCTTTCTTT. This encodes CASSLSEKTEAFF.

This clonotype has only a few counts. The chain is built from TRBV5-1 and TRBJ1-4; D may be TRBD1 (6 bases). Germline V gene data show CDR1 as SGHRS and CDR2 as YFSETQ. V was shortened by 4 bases and J by 5 bases, with 15 bases between the two germline ends. CDR3 length equals 15 residues. The DNA for the CDR3 is TGCGCCAGCAGCCCTAAACAGGGACTCAATGAAAAACTGTTTTTT. Protein sequence: CASSPKQGLNEKLFF.

The V and J genes are TRBV5-1 and TRBJ1-2, with a tentative D call TRBD1 (5 bases). V was shortened by 1 base and J by 2 bases, with 27 bases between the two germline ends. CDR1 is SGHRS and CDR2 is YFSETQ in the germline V gene. This CDR3 contains 20 residues. CDR3 sequence: CASSLRPRRALEGPNYGYTF. DNA of the CDR3: TGCGCCAGCAGCTTGCGTCCACGCCGGGCGCTGGAGGGACCGAACTATGGCTACACCTTC.

This chain connects TRBV20-1 to TRBJ2-2; D remains ambiguous. Trimming stripped 5 bases from V and 2 bases from J, with 6 bases between. This CDR3 has 12 residues. The germline V gene encodes CDR1 DFQATT and CDR2 SNEGSKA (reference sequence). CDR3 nucleotide sequence: TGCAGTGCTCCTTTTAACACCGGGGAGCTGTTTTTT. It encodes CSAPFNTGELFF.

The rearrangement joins TRBV7-2 to TRBJ1-4; D might be TRBD1 (5 bases). CDR1 is SGHTA, CDR2 FQGNSA, per germline. V gave up 5 bases and J gave up 8 bases, with 18 bases separating them. The CDR3 contains 15 residues. In DNA, the CDR3 is TGTGCCAGCAGCCCCTGGGACGGCGGGCGGGAAAAACTGTTTTTT. The encoded protein is CASSPWDGGREKLFF.

This chain joins TRBV9 and TRBJ2-5; tentatively, D is TRBD1 (6 bases). V shed 4 bases and J shed 2 bases, with 12 bases lying between them. Germline CDR1 reads SGDLS; CDR2 reads YYNGEE. The CDR3 loop spans 14 amino acids. In DNA, the CDR3 is TGTGCCAGCAGCACGGACAGCCTACAAGAGACCCAGTACTTC. Amino acids: CASSTDSLQETQYF.

The CDR3 here is CASSQEDSGSGANVLTF. The CDR3 coding sequence is TGTGCCAGCAGCCAAGAAGATTCAGGGAGCGGGGCCAACGTCCTGACTTTC. V usage is TRBV4-2 and J usage is TRBJ2-6; D possibly uses TRBD1 or TRBD2 (5 bases each). The CDR3 has 17 residues. Trimming pared 0 bases from V and 4 bases from J, leaving 13 bases between. Germline V CDR1 and CDR2: LGHNA, YNFKEQ.

The CDR3 loop is CSVEGETSGTYEQYF. CDR3 nucleotides: TGCAGCGTTGAAGGGGAGACTAGCGGAACCTACGAGCAGTACTTC. The chain is built from TRBV29-1 and TRBJ2-5; 9 bases align to TRBD2. TRBJ2-7 matches the DNA end more closely, so the J call is doubtful. This CDR3 is built from 15 residues. Germline loops: CDR1 SQVTM, CDR2 ANQGSEA.

This clonotype has more than one count but fewer than ten. The J gene is TRBJ2-7, the V gene TRBV28, with D perhaps TRBD1 or TRBD2 (5 bases each). Germline CDR1 reads MDHEN; CDR2 reads SYDVKM. The V and J ends lost 6 bases and 12 bases respectively, with 21 bases between them. The CDR3 totals 13 residues. In DNA, the CDR3 is TGTGCCAGCAGCCTGGGGCGGTCGGGGCAGCGGTACTTC. This translates into CASSLGRSGQRYF.

This clonotype was observed a handful of times. This chain uses TRBV7-2 with TRBJ2-7; D gene uncertain. Germline CDR1 and CDR2: SGHTA and FQGNSA. Trimming left V 6 bases short and J 5 bases short, with 11 bases between. This CDR3 is 12 amino acids long. CDR3 DNA sequence: TGTGCCAGCAGTACTTATCTCGACGAGCAGTACTTC. Translation gives CASSTYLDEQYF.

This clonotype was detected only a few times. The rearrangement joins TRBV27 to TRBJ2-1; 7 bases align to TRBD2. The CDR3 is 17 amino acids. Germline V gene lookup returns CDR1 MNHEY and CDR2 SMNVEV (reference sequence). The V segment lost 5 bases and the J segment 6 bases; nucleotides outside the gene matches: 16. The CDR3 sequence: CASSPPGGGGYGNEQFF. The CDR3 nucleotides read TGTGCCAGCAGTCCCCCAGGCGGGGGAGGGTATGGCAATGAGCAGTTCTTC.

The chain recombines TRBV5-6 with TRBJ2-1; perhaps TRBD2 as D (7 bases). The CDR3 consists of 15 residues. V was cut by 4 bases and J by 2 bases, with 13 bases left in between. CDR1 and CDR2 (germline): SGHDT, YYEEEE. The CDR3 region is CASSARGGPYNEQFF. CDR3 sequence (DNA): TGTGCCAGCAGCGCTAGGGGGGGCCCCTACAATGAGCAGTTCTTC. Filled out from reference TRBV5-6 and TRBJ2-1, the complete variable domain reads DAGVTQSPTHLIKTRGQQVTLRCSPKSGHDTVSWYQQALGQGPQFIFQYYEEEERQRGNFPDRFSGHQFPNYSSELNVNALLLGDSALYLCASSARGGPYNEQFFGPGTRLTVL.

This clonotype appeared a few times. This rearrangement joins TRBV20-1 to TRBJ1-3; D remains ambiguous. The V and J ends lost 0 bases and 2 bases respectively, with 8 bases between them. Germline V gene data show CDR1 as DFQATT and CDR2 as SNEGSKA (reference sequence). The CDR3 consists of 14 residues. CDR3 coding DNA: TGCAGTGCTAGAGATCCAGTTACTGGAAACACCATATATTTT. Translated, it gives CSARDPVTGNTIYF.

The genes are TRBV19 and TRBJ2-3; weak D call: TRBD1 (5 bases). Trimming stripped 1 base from V and 5 bases from J, with 13 bases between. Germline CDR1 is LNHDA and CDR2 is SQIVND (reference sequence). This CDR3 has 15 amino acids. The CDR3 sequence is CASSIGQGGGDTQYF. Written as DNA, the CDR3 is TGTGCCAGTAGTATAGGGCAGGGCGGCGGAGATACGCAGTATTTT.

V and J are TRBV2 and TRBJ2-3; no reliable D call. Germline V gene data show CDR1 as SNHLY and CDR2 as FYNNEI. The CDR3 totals 13 residues. V dropped 10 bases and J dropped 1 base, with 12 bases sitting between them. The CDR3 sequence is CANLALRTDTQYF. The CDR3 DNA is TGTGCCAACCTTGCTCTCCGCACAGATACGCAGTATTTT.

The CDR3 nucleotides are TGTGCCAGCTCACCCTCCGGACTAGCGGGAGTACGGCAGTACTTC. Encoded protein: CASSPSGLAGVRQYF. The chain recombines TRBV18 with TRBJ2-5; 13 bases map to TRBD2. This CDR3 contains 15 residues. Germline values: CDR1 KGHSH, CDR2 LQKENI. Losses at the gene ends were 3 bases for V and 11 bases for J; bases not matched to a gene: 9.

The genes are TRBV2 and TRBJ1-4; D might be TRBD1 (5 bases). V gave up 8 bases and J gave up 7 bases, with 11 bases separating them. CDR3 size: 12 residues. From germline, CDR1 is SNHLY and CDR2 FYNNEI. The CDR3 bases are TGTGCCAGCGTGTCAGACAGTGAAAAACTGTTTTTT. Translation gives CASVSDSEKLFF.

The CDR3 sequence is CASSSSARGQETQYF. The CDR3 DNA reads as TGTGCCAGCAGTTCAAGCGCTCGGGGGCAAGAGACCCAGTACTTC. The V call is TRBV12-3 or TRBV12-4, the J call TRBJ2-5; possible D gene TRBD2, 6 bases. V was trimmed by 4 bases and J by 2 bases, leaving 14 bases between them. This CDR3 comprises 15 residues.

V usage is TRBV5-6 and J usage is TRBJ2-1, with 9 bases lining up with TRBD1. Trimming took 4 bases from V and 8 from J; bases not matched to a gene: 10. CDR3 length: 15 amino acids. Germline CDR1 and CDR2: SGHDT and YYEEEE. The CDR3 sequence: CASSTGQGWEDEQFF. CDR3 coding DNA: TGTGCCAGCAGCACCGGACAGGGGTGGGAGGATGAGCAGTTCTTC.

This clonotype was counted only a few times. CDR3 amino acids: CASSSRVGYGYTF. The CDR3 nucleotides read TGTGCCAGCAGCTCCAGGGTTGGCTATGGCTACACCTTC. The rearrangement uses TRBV7-3 and TRBJ1-2; D is perhaps TRBD1 (5 bases). Looked up from germline, CDR1 is SGHTA and CDR2 is FQGTGA. This CDR3 spans 13 amino acids. The V end was cut by 4 bases, the J end by 4 bases, with 10 bases between.

In its sample, this clonotype was seen a few times. This chain connects TRBV29-1 to TRBJ2-1; no reliable D call. Germline CDR1 and CDR2: SQVTM and ANQGSEA. Trimming pared 3 bases from V and 8 bases from J, leaving 8 bases between. The CDR3 runs 11 residues. CDR3 DNA: TGCAGCGTTGATCTGCCCGATGAGCAGTTCTTC. It yields the protein CSVDLPDEQFF.